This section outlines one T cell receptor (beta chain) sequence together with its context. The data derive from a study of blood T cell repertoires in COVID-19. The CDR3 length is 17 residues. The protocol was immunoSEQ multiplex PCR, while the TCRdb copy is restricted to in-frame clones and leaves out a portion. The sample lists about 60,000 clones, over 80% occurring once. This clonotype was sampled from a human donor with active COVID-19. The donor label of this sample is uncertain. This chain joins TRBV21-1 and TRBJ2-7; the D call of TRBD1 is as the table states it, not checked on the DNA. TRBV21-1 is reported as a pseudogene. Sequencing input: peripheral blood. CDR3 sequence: CASSRAARTGEGYEQYF. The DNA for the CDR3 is TGTGCCAGCAGCAGGGCAGCACGGACAGGGGAGGGCTACGAGCAGTACTTC.